The present T cell receptor (beta chain) was sequenced within a study of cytomegalovirus exposure and HLA in healthy donors. Study context: An early data release held about 85 million unique TCRs from HLA-typed donors. Broader study findings: For most TCR sequences rarity was the rule, although some public TCRs occurred in many donors.

The PCR contained 60 Vbeta and 13 Jbeta primers. TCRdb's table, derived via immunoSEQ multiplex PCR, lists solely in-frame clones and lacks some. This sample carries 150,000 to 200,000 clones, around 77% of them seen once, and the ten largest clones take about 1.6%. Details on this clone: What it recognizes is unknown.

The V and J ends lost 5 bases and 5 bases, in that order; junction bases with no gene match: 6. CDR3 length: 16 residues. Germline CDR1 and CDR2: SGHVS and FQNEAQ. The sequencing sample was made of PBMCs. This TCR derives from a man aged 40-49 years in good health and CMV-seronegative. This chain joins TRBV7-8 and TRBJ2-3; TRBD2 matches at 14 bases. CDR3 amino acids: CASSKTSGRAGDTQYF. Written as DNA, the CDR3 is TGTGCCAGCAGCAAGACTAGCGGGAGGGCGGGAGATACGCAGTATTTT.